Given below is one T cell receptor beta chain in context. It has no known antigen specificity. No base quality information exists; no much larger clone differs at one position. TCRbeta CDR3 regions were amplified from genomic DNA by means of the immunoSEQ Assay, a bias-controlled multiplex PCR. Turning to the authors' computational methods: The number of nucleated cells in each sample was estimated from the amplification of reference gene primers within the assay. To quantify the absolute abundance of each unique TCRbeta CDR3 rearrangement, sequence reads were collapsed and filtered. For each sample, productive Simpson clonality was calculated by taking the square root of Simpson's diversity index across productive rearrangements. This immuneACCESS table, as held by TCRdb, lists in-frame sequences with V and J called but not all clones. Of the missing ones, under half trace to an unresolved V gene in checked studies; the others have no known cause. V and J calls and clone size are as listed in that table; D and trimming were resolved from the DNA. Counted in this sample were around 340,000 clones; around nine tenths of them appeared once. The ten largest make up approximately 0.97% of the sample.

Enrolling through a virtual design, the prospective study's participants ranged in age from roughly 18 to 89 years and lived across 20 to 25 United States geographic areas. In the prospective study, cohorts were assigned on the basis of participant-reported clinical history obtained from a screening survey and a study questionnaire. A participant counted as exposed if, within 2 weeks of entering the study, that participant had been in contact with someone who had a PCR-confirmed or clinician-diagnosed COVID-19 case. Mobile phlebotomists in the prospective study collected whole blood, serum and a nasopharyngeal or oropharyngeal swab from every participant. Over a roughly 2-month period, participants in the prospective study had the option of providing additional blood draws and questionnaires. Blood samples from the prospective study were shipped frozen or at room temperature prior to DNA extraction.

The data were obtained in a study of blood T cell repertoires in COVID-19 (TCRdb year 2020). For context, the study as a whole: Samples from collaborators originated in the United States, Italy and Spain and spanned both the acute and convalescent phases of COVID-19. The repertoires were made available in a free public database intended to serve as a resource for research on the immune response to SARS-CoV-2. HLA class I and class II types, where available, came from metadata supplied by the sample provider rather than from assay-based typing. Samples were obtained from the ongoing ImmuneRACE study (first 160 participants) and from about 1,300 subjects provided by 6 global collaborators. Nearly every sample came with metadata listing a de-identified subject ID, COVID-19 status, age in years and sex. The material from the prospective study consisted of cDNA or gDNA derived from T cells, B-cell-depleted T cells, or PBMCs. Deeply sampled blood TCRbeta repertoires from subjects exposed to, actively infected with, or recovered from COVID-19 were included in the dataset.

Study-level results and caveats: How much clinical and demographic metadata was included differed by source and by participant, and the metadata was provided uncurated.

The sample taken for sequencing was PBMCs or T cells enriched from blood (not recorded which). This receptor was identified in a woman aged 25-40 years who had been exposed to COVID-19.

Read as DNA, the sequence is TGTGCCATCAGTGAGGTCGGGAGAGGATTTGAAGCTTTCTTT. This codes for CAISEVGRGFEAFF. This chain joins TRBV10-3 to TRBJ1-1, with the D gene not clear enough to name. V is shortened by 2 bases, J by 7 bases, and the region joining them spans 14 bases. There are 14 amino acids in the CDR3, from cysteine to phenylalanine inclusive. Only the CDR3 region is kept as DNA, spanning 42 bases read in frame from base 1. Based on the germline V gene, the CDR1 and CDR2 sequences are ENHRY and SYGVKD.